The source of this T cell receptor (beta chain) is a study of quantifying T cell responses using KT2 cells. Looking at the study overall: TCR alpha and beta constant-region primers primed reverse transcription of RNA.

Trimming left V 1 base short and J 7 bases short, with 10 bases between. The CDR3 totals 12 residues. Per the germline V gene, CDR1 is DFQATT and CDR2 is SNEGSKA (reference sequence). The cDNA 3' end received a ligated oligonucleotide with a UMI. An equimolar mix of RC1.1 and RC1.2 primed the beta chain across TRBC1 and TRBC2. Each CDR3 protein gets one entry after TCRdb re-called the UMI-ligation and nested PCR reads with MiXCR. Of some 50,000 distinct CDR3 sequences in the sample, about 9.9% were seen once. Study findings and constraints: KT2 clone alpha and beta sequence counts scaled linearly with input KT2 cell number.

This clonotype occurred a few times. Its target is unknown. The origin of this receptor is a human donor. This rearrangement joins TRBV20-1 to TRBJ1-1; D possibly corresponds to TRBD1 (5 bases). The sequenced material came from PBMCs spiked with cells of the T cell clone KT2. The CDR3 nucleotides read TGCAGTGCTAGAGCAACAGGCGTTGAAGCTTTCTTT. Amino acids: CSARATGVEAFF.